A single sample gave rise to the 2 T cell receptor beta chains below, sequenced in a study of shared clonotypes between healthy human individuals. Produced via immunoSEQ multiplex PCR; TCRdb's table is partial and in-frame only. The data hold about 2 million clones, with 85% to 95% observed a single time. Sequencing input: naive CD4+ T cells sorted from blood. Noted subset: CD45RA+ positively selected. Source of these receptors: a man in his late teens or twenties in good health.

This clone was counted a single time. The chain joins TRBV5-1 to TRBJ2-7; D may correspond to TRBD1 or TRBD2 (5 bases each). Trimming left V 3 bases short and J 6 bases short, with 13 bases between. Per the germline V gene, CDR1 is SGHRS and CDR2 is YFSETQ. The CDR3 extends over 13 amino acids. The CDR3 DNA is TGCGCCAGCAGCTCCTCGGGGACGGGCGAGCAGTACTTC. Its translation is CASSSSGTGEQYF. The variable domain in full, with the rest retrieved from reference TRBV5-1 and TRBJ2-7, is KAGVTQTPRYLIKTRGQQVTLSCSPISGHRSVSWYQQTPGQGLQFLFEYFSETQRNKGNFPGRFSGRQFSNSRSEMNVSTLELGDSALYLCASSSSGTGEQYFGPGTRLTVT.

Comment on this clone: The same CDR3 arises from other DNA sequences in this sample as well. The V gene is TRBV30, the J gene TRBJ1-2; perhaps TRBD1 as D (6 bases). The length of the CDR3 is 12 residues. The germline CDR1 and CDR2 sequences are GTSNPN and SVGIG (reference sequence). V was trimmed by 0 bases and J by 4 bases, leaving 6 bases between them. The DNA of the CDR3 is TGTGCCTGGAGTGTACAGGGCTATGGCTACACCTTC. It translates to CAWSVQGYGYTF.